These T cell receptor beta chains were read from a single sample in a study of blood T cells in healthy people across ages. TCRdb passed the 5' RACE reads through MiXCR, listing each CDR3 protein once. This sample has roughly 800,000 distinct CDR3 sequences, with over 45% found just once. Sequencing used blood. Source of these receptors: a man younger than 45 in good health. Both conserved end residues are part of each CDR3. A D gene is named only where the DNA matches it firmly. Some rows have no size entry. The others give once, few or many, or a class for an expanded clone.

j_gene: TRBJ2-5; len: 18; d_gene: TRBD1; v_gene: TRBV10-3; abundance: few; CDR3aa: CAISELLMGQGPQETQYF; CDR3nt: TGTGCCATCAGTGAGCTTTTAATGGGACAGGGGCCCCAAGAGACCCAGTACTTC
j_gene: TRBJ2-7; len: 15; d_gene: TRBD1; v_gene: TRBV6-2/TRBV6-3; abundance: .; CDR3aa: CASRQGGTGYAEQYF; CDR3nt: TGTGCCAGCAGACAAGGTGGGACAGGGTACGCCGAGCAGTACTTC
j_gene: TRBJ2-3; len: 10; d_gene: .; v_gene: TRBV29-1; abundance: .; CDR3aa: CSAHGDTQYF; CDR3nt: TGCAGCGCTCACGGAGATACGCAGTATTTT
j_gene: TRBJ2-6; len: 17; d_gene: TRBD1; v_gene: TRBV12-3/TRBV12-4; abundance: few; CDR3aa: CASSLDRALPGANVLTF; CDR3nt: TGTGCCAGCAGTTTGGACAGGGCCCTCCCTGGGGCCAACGTCCTGACTTTC
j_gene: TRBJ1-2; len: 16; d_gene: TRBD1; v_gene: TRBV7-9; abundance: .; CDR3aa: CASSLPTGEEEYGYTF; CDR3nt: TGTGCCAGCAGCTTACCGACAGGGGAAGAAGAATATGGCTACACCTTC
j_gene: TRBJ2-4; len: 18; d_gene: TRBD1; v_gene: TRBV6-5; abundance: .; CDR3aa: CASSYSGTGTGGLDIQYF; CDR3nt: TGTGCCAGCAGTTACTCCGGAACCGGGACAGGGGGTTTGGACATTCAGTACTTC
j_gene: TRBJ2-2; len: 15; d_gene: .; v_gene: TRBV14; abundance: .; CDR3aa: CASSQVRDPTGELFF; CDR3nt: TGTGCCAGCAGCCAAGTCCGGGATCCCACCGGGGAGCTGTTTTTT
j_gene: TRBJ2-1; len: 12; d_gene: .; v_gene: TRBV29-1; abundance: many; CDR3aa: CSVFVGYNEQFF; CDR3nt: TGCAGCGTTTTCGTAGGGTACAATGAGCAGTTCTTC
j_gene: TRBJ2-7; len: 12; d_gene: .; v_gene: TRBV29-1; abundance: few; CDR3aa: CSVRLGRYEQYF; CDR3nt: TGCAGCGTACGACTAGGCAGATACGAGCAGTACTTC
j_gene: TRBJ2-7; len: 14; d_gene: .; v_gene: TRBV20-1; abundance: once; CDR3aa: CSAREPKGSLEQYF; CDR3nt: TGCAGTGCTAGAGAACCCAAGGGATCCCTGGAGCAGTACTTC
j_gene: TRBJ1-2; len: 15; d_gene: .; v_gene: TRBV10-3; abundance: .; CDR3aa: CAISESGLPGDGYTF; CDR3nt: TGTGCCATCAGTGAGTCAGGGCTGCCAGGGGACGGCTACACCTTC
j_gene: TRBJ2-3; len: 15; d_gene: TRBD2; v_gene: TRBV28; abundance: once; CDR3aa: CASRPGLAGGGTQYF; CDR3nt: TGTGCCAGCAGGCCGGGACTAGCGGGAGGAGGAACGCAGTATTTT
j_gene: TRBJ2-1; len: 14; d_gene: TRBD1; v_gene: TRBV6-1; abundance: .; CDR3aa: CAGTPGTDYNEQFF; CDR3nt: TGTGCCGGCACCCCCGGGACAGACTACAATGAGCAGTTCTTC
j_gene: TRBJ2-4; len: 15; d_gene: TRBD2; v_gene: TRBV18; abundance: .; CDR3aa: CASSPGRTSGDIQYF; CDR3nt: TGTGCCAGCTCACCCGGCAGGACTAGCGGAGACATTCAGTACTTC
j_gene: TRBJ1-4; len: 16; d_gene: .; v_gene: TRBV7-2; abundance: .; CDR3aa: CASSLMGGTPNEKLFF; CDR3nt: TGTGCCAGCAGCTTAATGGGCGGGACACCTAATGAAAAACTGTTTTTT
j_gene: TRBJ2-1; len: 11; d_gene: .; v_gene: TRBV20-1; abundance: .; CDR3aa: CSASAGNEQFF; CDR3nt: TGCAGTGCTAGTGCAGGAAATGAGCAGTTCTTC
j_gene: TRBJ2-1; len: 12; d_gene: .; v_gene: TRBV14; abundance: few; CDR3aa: CASSQDGTRQFF; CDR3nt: TGTGCCAGCAGCCAAGATGGGACACGGCAGTTCTTC
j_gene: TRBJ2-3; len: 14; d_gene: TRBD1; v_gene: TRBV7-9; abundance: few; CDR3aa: CASARGLGTDTQYF; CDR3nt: TGTGCCAGCGCCAGGGGGCTTGGGACAGATACGCAGTATTTT
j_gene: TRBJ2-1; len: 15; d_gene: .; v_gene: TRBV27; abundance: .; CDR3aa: CASSLWRSWDNEQFF; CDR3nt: TGTGCCAGCAGTTTATGGCGCTCCTGGGACAATGAGCAGTTCTTC
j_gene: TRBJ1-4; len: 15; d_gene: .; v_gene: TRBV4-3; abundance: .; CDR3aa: CASSQGAATNEKLFF; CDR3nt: TGCGCCAGCAGCCAAGGAGCCGCAACTAATGAAAAACTGTTTTTT
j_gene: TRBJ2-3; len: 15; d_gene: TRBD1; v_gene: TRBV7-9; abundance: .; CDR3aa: CAIALGQFSTDTQYF; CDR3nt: TGTGCCATAGCCTTGGGACAGTTTAGCACAGATACGCAGTATTTT
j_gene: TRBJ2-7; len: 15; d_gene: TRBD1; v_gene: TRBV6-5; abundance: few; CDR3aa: CASSNPGQGDYEQYF; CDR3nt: TGTGCCAGCAGTAATCCGGGACAGGGGGACTACGAGCAGTACTTC
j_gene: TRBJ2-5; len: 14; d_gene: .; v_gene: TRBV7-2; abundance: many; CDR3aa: CASSRLGPSETQYF; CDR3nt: TGTGCCAGCAGCCGACTAGGGCCCTCGGAGACCCAGTACTTC
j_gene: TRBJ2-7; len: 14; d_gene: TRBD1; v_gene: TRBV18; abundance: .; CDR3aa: CTSSHDRGNDEQYF; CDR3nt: TGTACCAGCTCGCACGACAGGGGTAATGACGAGCAGTACTTC
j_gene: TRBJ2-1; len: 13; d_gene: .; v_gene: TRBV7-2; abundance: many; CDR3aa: CASSIRTGNEQFF; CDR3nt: TGTGCCAGCAGCATCCGAACGGGCAATGAGCAGTTCTTC
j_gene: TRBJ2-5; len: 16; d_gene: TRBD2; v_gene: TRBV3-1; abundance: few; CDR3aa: CASSQDAGTRGETQYF; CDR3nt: TGTGCCAGCAGCCAGGACGCCGGGACTAGAGGGGAGACCCAGTACTTC
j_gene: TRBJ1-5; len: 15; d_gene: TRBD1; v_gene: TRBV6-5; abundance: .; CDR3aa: CASSPDRGVHQPQHF; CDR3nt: TGTGCCAGCAGTCCCGACAGGGGGGTACATCAGCCCCAGCATTTT
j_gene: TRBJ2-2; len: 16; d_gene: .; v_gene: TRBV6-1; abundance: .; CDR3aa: CASSATVQTNTGELFF; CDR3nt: TGTGCCAGCAGTGCGACGGTACAAACGAACACCGGGGAGCTGTTTTTT
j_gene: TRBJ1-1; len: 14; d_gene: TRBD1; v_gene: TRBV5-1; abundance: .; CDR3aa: CASSGRQGTSEAFF; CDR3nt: TGCGCCAGCAGCGGGAGACAGGGGACGTCTGAAGCTTTCTTT
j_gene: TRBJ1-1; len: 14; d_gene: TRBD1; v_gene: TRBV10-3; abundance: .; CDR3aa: CAIRVAGQGTEAFF; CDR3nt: TGTGCCATCAGGGTAGCGGGACAGGGCACTGAAGCTTTCTTT
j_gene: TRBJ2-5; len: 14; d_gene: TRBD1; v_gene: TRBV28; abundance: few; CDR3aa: CASSYQGAEETQYF; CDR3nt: TGTGCCAGCAGCTATCAGGGGGCGGAAGAGACCCAGTACTTC
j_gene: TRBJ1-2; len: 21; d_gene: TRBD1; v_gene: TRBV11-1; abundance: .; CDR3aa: CASSPGWGQAAQTRANCGYTF; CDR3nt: TGTGCCAGCAGCCCCGGGTGGGGACAGGCGGCACAGACCAGAGCTAACTGCGGCTACACCTTC
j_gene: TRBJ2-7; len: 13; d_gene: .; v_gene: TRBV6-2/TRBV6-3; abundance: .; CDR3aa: CAIADRCNYEQYF; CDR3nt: TGTGCCATTGCGGACCGGTGCAACTACGAGCAGTACTTC
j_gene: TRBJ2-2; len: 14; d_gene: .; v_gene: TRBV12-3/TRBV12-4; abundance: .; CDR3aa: CASSLRPGAGELFF; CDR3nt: TGTGCCAGCAGTTTACGACCCGGGGCCGGGGAGCTGTTTTTT
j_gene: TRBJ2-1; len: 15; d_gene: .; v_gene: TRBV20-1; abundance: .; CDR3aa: CSAEGRIRANNEQFF; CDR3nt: TGCAGTGCTGAAGGAAGAATAAGGGCGAACAATGAGCAGTTCTTC
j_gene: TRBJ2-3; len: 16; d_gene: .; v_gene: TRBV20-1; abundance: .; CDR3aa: CSGIKGSSVPTDTQYF; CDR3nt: TGCAGTGGGATCAAAGGTTCAAGCGTCCCCACAGATACGCAGTATTTT
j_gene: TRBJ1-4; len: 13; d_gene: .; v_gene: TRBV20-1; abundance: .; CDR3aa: CSASGQRNEKLFF; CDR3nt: TGCAGTGCTAGCGGACAGCGTAATGAAAAACTGTTTTTT
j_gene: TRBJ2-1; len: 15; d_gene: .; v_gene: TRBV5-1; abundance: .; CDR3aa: CASSLSQGNYNEQFF; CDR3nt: TGCGCCAGCAGCTTGAGCCAGGGCAATTACAATGAGCAGTTCTTC
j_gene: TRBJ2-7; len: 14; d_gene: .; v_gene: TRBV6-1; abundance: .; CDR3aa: CASSEGLGKYEQYF; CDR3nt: TGTGCCAGCAGTGAAGGACTAGGGAAATACGAGCAGTACTTC
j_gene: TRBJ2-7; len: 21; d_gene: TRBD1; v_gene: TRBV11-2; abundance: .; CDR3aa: CASLKATTGTAEGGHRYEQYF; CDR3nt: TGTGCCAGCTTAAAGGCAACCACCGGGACAGCGGAAGGGGGCCATCGCTACGAGCAGTACTTC
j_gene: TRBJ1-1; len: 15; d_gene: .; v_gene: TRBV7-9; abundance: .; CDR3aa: CASSPNSKDIRKAFF; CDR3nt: TGTGCCAGCAGCCCGAATAGTAAGGACATCCGTAAAGCTTTCTTT
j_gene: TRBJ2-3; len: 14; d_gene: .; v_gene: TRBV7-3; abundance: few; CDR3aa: CASSRGWGTDTQYF; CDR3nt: TGTGCCAGCAGCCGAGGTTGGGGCACAGATACGCAGTATTTT
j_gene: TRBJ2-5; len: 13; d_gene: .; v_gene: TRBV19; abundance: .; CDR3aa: CASKRTRTETQYF; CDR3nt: TGTGCCAGTAAGCGGACGAGGACAGAGACCCAGTACTTC
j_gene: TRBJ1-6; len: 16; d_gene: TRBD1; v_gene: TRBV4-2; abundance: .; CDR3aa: CASSQDRRGSNSPLHF; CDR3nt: TGTGCCAGCAGCCAAGACCGCAGGGGGTCAAATTCACCCCTCCACTTT
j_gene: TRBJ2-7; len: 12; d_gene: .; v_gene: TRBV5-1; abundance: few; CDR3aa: CASSLNRVEQYF; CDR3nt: TGCGCCAGCAGCTTAAACAGGGTCGAGCAGTACTTC
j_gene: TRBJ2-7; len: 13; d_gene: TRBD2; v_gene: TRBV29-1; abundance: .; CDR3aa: CSVLAGGWNEQYF; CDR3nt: TGCAGCGTCCTAGCGGGAGGATGGAATGAGCAGTACTTC